A few counts support the clone carrying this T cell receptor (beta chain). These data originate in a study of blood T cells in healthy people across ages. For the second PCR, which ran for about 7 to 12 cycles, a sample-barcoded 5' primer and a J-beta primer mix were used. TCRdb reanalysed the 5' RACE reads using MiXCR and keeps one entry per CDR3 protein. Of around 1,000,000 distinct CDR3 sequences listed, less than 45% are singletons. CDR1 is SGDLS and CDR2 is YYNGEE in the germline V gene. The CDR3 length is 15 residues. Trimming pared 3 bases from V and 0 bases from J, leaving 12 bases between. This chain links TRBV9 with TRBJ1-2, with a tentative D call TRBD1 (5 bases). Specimen: blood. The origin of this receptor is a man between 18 and 35 years old in good health. The CDR3 protein is CASSATGLPNYGYTF. The CDR3 DNA sequence: TGTGCCAGCAGCGCGACGGGACTGCCTAACTATGGCTACACCTTC.